This TCR beta chain stems from a study of cytomegalovirus exposure and HLA in healthy donors. V dropped 2 bases and J dropped 0 bases, with 6 bases sitting between them. CDR1 is SEHNR, CDR2 FQNEAQ, per germline (reference sequence). CDR3 length: 14 residues. This clone was counted only a few times. Its antigen is still unknown. With 60 Vbeta and 13 Jbeta primers, the PCR was carried out. The data were produced by immunoSEQ multiplex PCR, yet TCRdb's version contains in-frame clones alone and is incomplete. The sample holds around 100,000 clones, around 73% seen once. Study-wide results and caveats: The study carried out a later analysis of TCR beta sequences. It associated 15,000 to 20,000 of them with specific HLA alleles at a false discovery rate of 0.05. Relative to equally common others, HLA-associated TCR beta chains showed greater clonal expansion in a later analysis. By HLA locus, TCR association rates varied in a later analysis, with DRB1 showing the most and HLA-C the fewest.

The receptor comes from a man between 40 and 49 years old in good health and CMV-seronegative. Sequenced sample: PBMCs. The rearrangement joins TRBV7-9 to TRBJ2-3; D unresolved. CDR3: CASSLSTSTDTQYF. The CDR3 DNA follows: TGTGCCAGCAGCTTATCCACTAGCACAGATACGCAGTATTTT.